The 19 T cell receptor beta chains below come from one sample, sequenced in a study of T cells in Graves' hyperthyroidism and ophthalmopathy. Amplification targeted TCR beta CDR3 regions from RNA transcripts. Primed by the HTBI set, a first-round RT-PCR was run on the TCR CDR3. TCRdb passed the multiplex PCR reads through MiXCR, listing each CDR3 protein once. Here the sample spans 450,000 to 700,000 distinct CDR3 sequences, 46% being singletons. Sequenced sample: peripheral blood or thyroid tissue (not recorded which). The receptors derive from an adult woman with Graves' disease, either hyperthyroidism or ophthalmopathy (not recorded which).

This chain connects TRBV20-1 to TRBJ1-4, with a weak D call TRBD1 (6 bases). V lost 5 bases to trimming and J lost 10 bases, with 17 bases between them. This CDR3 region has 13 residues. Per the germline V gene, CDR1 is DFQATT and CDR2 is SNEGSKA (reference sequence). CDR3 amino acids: CSASTGSFGKLFF. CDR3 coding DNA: TGCAGTGCTTCAACAGGGAGTTTTGGAAAACTGTTTTTT.

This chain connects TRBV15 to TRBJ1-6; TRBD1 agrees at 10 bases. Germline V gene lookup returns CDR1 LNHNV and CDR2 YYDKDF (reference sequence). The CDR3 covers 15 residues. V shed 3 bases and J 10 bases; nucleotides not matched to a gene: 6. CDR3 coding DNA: TGTGCCACCAGCAGCGACAGGGGGCTAATGTCACCCCTCCACTTT. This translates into CATSSDRGLMSPLHF.

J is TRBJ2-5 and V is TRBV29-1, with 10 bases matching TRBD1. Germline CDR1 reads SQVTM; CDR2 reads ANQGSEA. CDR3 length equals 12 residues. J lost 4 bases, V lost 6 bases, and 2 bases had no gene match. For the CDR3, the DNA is TGCAGCGTGAGGGACAGGGGAGAGACCCAGTACTTC. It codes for CSVRDRGETQYF.

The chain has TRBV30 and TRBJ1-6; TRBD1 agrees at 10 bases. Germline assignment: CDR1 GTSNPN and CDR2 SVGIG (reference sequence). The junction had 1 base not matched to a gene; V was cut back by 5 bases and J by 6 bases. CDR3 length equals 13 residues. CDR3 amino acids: CAWRDRGNSPLHF. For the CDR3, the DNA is TGTGCCTGGCGGGACAGGGGTAATTCACCCCTCCACTTT.

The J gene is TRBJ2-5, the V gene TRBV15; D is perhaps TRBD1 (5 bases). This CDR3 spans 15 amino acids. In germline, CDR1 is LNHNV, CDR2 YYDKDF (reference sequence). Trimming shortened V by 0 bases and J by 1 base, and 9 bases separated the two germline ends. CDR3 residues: CATSRDSQAQETQYF. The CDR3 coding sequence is TGTGCCACCAGCAGAGACTCACAGGCCCAAGAGACCCAGTACTTC.

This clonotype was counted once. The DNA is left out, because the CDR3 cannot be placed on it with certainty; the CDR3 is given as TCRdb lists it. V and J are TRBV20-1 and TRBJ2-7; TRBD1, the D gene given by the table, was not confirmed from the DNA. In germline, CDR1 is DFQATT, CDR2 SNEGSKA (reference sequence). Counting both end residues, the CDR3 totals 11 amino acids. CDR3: CSAGGRAGQYF.

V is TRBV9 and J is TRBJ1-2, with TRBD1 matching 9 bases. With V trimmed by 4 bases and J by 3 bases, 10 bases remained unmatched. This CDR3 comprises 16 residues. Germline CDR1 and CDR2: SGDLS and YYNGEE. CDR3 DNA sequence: TGTGCCAGCAGCTTCGGGACAGGGTGGAAGGACTATGGCTACACCTTC. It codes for CASSFGTGWKDYGYTF.

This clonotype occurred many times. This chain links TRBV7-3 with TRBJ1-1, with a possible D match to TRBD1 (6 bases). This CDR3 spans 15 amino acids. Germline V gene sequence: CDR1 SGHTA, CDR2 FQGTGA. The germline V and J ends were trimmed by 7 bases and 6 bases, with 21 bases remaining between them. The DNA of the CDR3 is TGTGCCAGCAAAGATCCAGGGGCTCCAAACGCTGAAGCTTTCTTT. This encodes CASKDPGAPNAEAFF.

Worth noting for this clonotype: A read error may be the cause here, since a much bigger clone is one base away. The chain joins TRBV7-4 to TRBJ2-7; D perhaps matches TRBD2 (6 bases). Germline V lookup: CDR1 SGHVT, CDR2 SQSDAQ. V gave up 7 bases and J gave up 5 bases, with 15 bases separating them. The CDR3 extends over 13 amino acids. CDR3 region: CASMDGSVHEQYF. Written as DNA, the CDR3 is TGTGCCAGCATGGACGGGAGCGTCCACGAGCAGTACTTC.

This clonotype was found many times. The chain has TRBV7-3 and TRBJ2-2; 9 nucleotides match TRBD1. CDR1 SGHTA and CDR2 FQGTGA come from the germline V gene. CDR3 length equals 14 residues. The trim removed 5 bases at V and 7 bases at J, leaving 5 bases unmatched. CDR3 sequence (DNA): TGTGCCAGCAGCGACAGACAGGGGGGCGGGGAGCTGTTTTTT. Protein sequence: CASSDRQGGGELFF.

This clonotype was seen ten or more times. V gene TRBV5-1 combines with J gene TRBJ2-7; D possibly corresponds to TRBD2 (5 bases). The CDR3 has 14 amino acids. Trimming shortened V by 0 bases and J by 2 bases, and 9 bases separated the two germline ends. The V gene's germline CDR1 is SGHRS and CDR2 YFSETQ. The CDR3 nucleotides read TGCGCCAGCAGCTTGGCCGACGGGACCTACGAGCAGTACTTC. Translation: CASSLADGTYEQYF.

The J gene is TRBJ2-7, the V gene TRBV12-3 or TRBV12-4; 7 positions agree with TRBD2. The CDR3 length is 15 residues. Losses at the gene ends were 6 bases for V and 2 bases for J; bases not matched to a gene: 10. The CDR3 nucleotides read TGTGCCAGCAGCAATCTAGCGGCGCACACCTACGAGCAGTACTTC. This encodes CASSNLAAHTYEQYF.

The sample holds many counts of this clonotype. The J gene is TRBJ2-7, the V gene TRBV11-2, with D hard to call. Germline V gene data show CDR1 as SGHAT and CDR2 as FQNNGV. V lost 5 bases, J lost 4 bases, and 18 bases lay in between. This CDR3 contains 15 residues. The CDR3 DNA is TGTGCCAGCAGCCGACGCACAGTGTTTATGTACGAGCAGTACTTC. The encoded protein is CASSRRTVFMYEQYF.

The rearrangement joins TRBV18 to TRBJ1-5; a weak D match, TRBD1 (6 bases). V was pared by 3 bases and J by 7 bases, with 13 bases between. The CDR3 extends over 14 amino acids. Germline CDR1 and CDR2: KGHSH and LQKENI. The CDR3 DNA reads TGTGCCAGCTCACCTTCGGGGGGCGACCAGCCCCAGCATTTT. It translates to CASSPSGGDQPQHF.

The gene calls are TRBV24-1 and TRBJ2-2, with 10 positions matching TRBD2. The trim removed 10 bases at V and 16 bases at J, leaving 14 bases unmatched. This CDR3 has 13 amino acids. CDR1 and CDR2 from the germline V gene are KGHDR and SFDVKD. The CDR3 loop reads CATSRSSGRGQFF. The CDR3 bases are TGTGCCACGTCGCGCTCAAGCGGGAGGGGGCAGTTTTTT.

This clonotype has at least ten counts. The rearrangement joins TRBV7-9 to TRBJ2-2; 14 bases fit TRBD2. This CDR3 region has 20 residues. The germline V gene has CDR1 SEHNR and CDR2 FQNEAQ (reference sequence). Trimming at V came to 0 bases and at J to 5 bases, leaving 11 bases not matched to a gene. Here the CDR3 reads CASSLAKGLAGVRGTGELFF. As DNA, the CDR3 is TGTGCCAGCAGCTTAGCGAAGGGACTAGCGGGAGTGAGAGGTACCGGGGAGCTGTTTTTT.

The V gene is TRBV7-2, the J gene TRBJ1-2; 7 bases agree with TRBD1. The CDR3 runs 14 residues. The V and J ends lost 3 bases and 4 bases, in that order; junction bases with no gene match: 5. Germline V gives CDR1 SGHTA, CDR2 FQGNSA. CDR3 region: CASSFVPGGYGYTF. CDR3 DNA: TGTGCCAGCAGCTTTGTCCCAGGGGGCTATGGCTACACCTTC.

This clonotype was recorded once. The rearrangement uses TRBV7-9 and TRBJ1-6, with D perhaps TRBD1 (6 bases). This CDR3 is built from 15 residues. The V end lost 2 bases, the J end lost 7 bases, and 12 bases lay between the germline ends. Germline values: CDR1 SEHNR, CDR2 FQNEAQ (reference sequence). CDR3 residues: CASSLWPGDNSPLHF. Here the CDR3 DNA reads TGTGCCAGCAGCTTATGGCCAGGGGACAATTCACCCCTCCACTTT.

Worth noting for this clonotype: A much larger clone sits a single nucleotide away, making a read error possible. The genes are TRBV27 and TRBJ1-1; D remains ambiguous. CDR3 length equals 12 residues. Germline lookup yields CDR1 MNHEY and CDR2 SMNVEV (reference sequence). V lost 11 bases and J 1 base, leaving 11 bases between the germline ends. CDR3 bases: TGTGCCGGCGGCTCAGGGAACACTGAAGCTTTCTTT. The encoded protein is CAGGSGNTEAFF.